This TCR beta chain was documented in a study of T cells in localized non-small cell lung cancer (dated by TCRdb to 2020 to 2021). Study-level background: The study analyzed T cell repertoires of approximately 240 early-stage NSCLC patients, comparing tumors and uninvolved tumor-adjacent lungs. All 250 or so NSCLC patients in the cohort were treatment-naive and had localized lung tumors that were resected. Of the NSCLC patients, fewer than 150 were male and about a hundred were female, and the mean age was approximately 66 years. The paper as a whole reports these results and caveats: Longer overall survival was associated with higher T cell density in blood, whereas shorter survival was associated with higher clonality in adjacent lung. Uninvolved tumor-adjacent lung showed the highest T cell clonality, higher than tumor, which suggests more focused antigenic responses in the adjacent lung. A median of 57 of the top 100 tumor clones turned up in the paired uninvolved adjacent lung, and around 27 of those clones also ranked among the top 100 of that same adjacent lung. Because multi-region sequencing of the tumors was not done, intratumor heterogeneity could not be ruled out. Because of the exploratory design, TCR variables were selected using unadjusted p-values without false-discovery rate correction.

Of note for this clone: Its binding antigen is unknown. No base quality values were provided; no much bigger clone lies one nucleotide off.

Reading the germline V gene gives CDR1 SGHRS and CDR2 YFSETQ. Counted from cysteine to phenylalanine, this CDR3 has 15 amino acids. Only the CDR3 region is kept as DNA, spanning 45 bases read in frame from base 1. V is trimmed back by 4 bases and J by 2 bases, and the junction contains 6 bases that no gene match accounts for. At diagnosis, peripheral blood, uninvolved tumor-adjacent lung and tumor were collected and stored as a combination of fresh-frozen and FFPE material. For TCR repertoire profiling, the blood samples were analyzed as peripheral blood mononuclear cells. The immunoSEQ Assay was used to sequence TCR beta CDR3 regions from DNA. Regarding the original processing steps: To compute T cell density, TCR beta template counts were normalized to usable DNA, which was estimated by amplifying housekeeping genes. The preseqR package was used to estimate richness by extrapolating to 400,000 templates for PBMC samples and to 120,000 templates for tissue samples. Clonality was taken to be one minus Pielou's evenness. Tissue-enriched TCRs were identified through differential abundance testing performed on productive amino-acid clonotypes, with a minimum total count of 5 and an alpha of 0.1. Repertoire overlap between compartments was quantified with the Jaccard Index and Morisita Overlap Index. GLIPH grouped TCR beta CDR3s together with public tetramer-defined viral CDR3s, and a viral motif had to include at least three viral sequences and also show V-gene enrichment. TCRdb's version of the immuneACCESS table is confined to in-frame rearrangements and falls short of the full clone set. An unresolved V gene accounts for under half of the shortfall where checked; the remainder is of unknown origin. The V and J calls and clone size are taken from that table; D and trimming were inferred from the DNA. The sample data list 30,000 or so clones, and 85% to 95% of these were observed just once. The top ten clonotypes cover around 30% of the sample.

The V and J segments used are TRBV5-1 and TRBJ2-5; TRBD1 matches 9 bases in the middle. The TCR was taken from a female donor over 55 with stage I lung adenocarcinoma. Specimen: peripheral blood, collected before any cancer treatment. The sequenced DNA is TGCGCCAGCAGCCTTGCGACAGGGGGACAAGAGACCCAGTACTTC. This sequence encodes CASSLATGGQETQYF.